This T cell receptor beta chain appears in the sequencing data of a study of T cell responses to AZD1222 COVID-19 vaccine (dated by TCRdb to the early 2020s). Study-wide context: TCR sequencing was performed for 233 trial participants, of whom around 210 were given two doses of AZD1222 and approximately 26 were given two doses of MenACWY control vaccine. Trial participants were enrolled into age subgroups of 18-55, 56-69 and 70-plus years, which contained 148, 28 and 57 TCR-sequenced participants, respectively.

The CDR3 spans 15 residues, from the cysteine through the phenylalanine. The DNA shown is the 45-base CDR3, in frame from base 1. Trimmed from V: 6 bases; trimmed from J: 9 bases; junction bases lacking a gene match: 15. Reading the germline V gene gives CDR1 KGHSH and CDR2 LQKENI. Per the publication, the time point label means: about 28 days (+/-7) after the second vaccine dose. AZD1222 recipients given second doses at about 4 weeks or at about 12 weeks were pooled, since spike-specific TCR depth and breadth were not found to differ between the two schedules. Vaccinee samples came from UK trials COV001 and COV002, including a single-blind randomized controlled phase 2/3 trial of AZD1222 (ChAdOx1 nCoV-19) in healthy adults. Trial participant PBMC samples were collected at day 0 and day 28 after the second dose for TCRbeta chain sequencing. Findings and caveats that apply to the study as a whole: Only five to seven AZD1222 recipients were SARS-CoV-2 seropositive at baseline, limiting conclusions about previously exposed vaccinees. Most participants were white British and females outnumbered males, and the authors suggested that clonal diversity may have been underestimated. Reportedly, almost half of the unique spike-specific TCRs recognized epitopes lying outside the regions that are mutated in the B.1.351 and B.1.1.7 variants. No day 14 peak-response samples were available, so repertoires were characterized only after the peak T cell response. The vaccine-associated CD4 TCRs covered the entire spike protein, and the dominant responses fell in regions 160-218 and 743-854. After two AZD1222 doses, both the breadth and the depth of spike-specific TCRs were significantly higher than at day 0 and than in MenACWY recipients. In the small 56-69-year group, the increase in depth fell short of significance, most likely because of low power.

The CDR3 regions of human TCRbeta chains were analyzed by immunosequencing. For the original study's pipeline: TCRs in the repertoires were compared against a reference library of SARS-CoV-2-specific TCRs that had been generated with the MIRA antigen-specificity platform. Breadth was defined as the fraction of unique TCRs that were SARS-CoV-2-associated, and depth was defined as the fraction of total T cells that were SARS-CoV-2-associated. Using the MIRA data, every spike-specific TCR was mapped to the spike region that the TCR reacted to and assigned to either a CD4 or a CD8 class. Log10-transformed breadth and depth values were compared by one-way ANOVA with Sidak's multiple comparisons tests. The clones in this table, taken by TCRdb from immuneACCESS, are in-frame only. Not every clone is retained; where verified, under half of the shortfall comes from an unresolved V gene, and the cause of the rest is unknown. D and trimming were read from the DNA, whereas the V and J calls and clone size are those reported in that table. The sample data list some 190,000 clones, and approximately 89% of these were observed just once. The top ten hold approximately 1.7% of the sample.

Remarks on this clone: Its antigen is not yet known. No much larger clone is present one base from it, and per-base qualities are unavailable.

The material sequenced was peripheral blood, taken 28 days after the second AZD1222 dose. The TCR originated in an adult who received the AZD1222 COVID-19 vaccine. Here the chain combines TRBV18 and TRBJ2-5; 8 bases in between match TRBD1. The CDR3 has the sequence CASSTGGQPLMAQYF. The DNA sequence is TGTGCCAGCTCTACAGGGGGACAGCCCTTGATGGCCCAGTACTTC.